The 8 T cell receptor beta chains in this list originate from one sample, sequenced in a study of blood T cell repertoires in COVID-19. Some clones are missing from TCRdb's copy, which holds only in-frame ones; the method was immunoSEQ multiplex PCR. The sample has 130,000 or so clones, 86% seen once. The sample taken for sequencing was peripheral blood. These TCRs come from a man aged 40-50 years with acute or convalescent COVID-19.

CDR3 sequence (DNA): TGTGCCAGCAGTGATCGGGACAGGGGTATCGGGGAGCTGTTTTTT. This gives the protein CASSDRDRGIGELFF. This sequence joins TRBV6-1 and TRBJ2-2; 10 bases are a match to TRBD1. With 3 bases clipped from V and 7 bases from J, the junction kept 5 bases outside the gene matches. CDR1 MNHNS and CDR2 SASEGT come from the germline V gene. The CDR3 is 15 residues long.

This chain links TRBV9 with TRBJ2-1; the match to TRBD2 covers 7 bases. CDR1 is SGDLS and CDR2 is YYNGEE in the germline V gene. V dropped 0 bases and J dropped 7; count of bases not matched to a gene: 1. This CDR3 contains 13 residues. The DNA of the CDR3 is TGTGCCAGCAGCGTAGGACTAGCAAATGAGCAGTTCTTC. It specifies CASSVGLANEQFF.

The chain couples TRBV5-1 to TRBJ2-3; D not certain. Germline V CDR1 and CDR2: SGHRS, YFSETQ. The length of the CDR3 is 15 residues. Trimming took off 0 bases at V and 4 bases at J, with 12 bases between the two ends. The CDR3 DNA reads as TGCGCCAGCAGCTTGGGCGCCAGTGCGGCAGATACGCAGTATTTT. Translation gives CASSLGASAADTQYF. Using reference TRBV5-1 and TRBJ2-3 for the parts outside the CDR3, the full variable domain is KAGVTQTPRYLIKTRGQQVTLSCSPISGHRSVSWYQQTPGQGLQFLFEYFSETQRNKGNFPGRFSGRQFSNSRSEMNVSTLELGDSALYLCASSLGASAADTQYFGPGTRLTVL.

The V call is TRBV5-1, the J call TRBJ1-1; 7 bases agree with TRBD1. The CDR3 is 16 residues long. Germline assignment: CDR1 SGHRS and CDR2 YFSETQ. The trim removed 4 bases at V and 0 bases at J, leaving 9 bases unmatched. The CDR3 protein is CASSPTTGVLNTEAFF. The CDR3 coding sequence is TGCGCCAGCAGCCCGACAACAGGGGTGTTGAACACTGAAGCTTTCTTT.

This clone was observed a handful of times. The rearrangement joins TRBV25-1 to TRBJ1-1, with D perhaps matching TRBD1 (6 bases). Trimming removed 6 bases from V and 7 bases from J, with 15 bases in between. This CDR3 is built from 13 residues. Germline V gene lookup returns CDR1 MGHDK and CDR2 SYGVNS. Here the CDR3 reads CASSQKQGIEAFF. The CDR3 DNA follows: TGTGCCAGCAGCCAAAAACAGGGTATTGAAGCTTTCTTT.

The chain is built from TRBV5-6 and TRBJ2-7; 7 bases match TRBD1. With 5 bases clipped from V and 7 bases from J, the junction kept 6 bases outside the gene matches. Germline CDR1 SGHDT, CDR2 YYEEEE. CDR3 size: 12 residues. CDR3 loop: CASRDRDWEQYF. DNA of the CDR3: TGTGCCAGCAGAGACAGGGATTGGGAGCAGTACTTC.

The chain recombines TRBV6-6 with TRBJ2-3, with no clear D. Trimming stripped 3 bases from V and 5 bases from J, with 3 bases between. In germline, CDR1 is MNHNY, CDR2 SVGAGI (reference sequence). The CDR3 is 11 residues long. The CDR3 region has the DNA TGTGCCAGCAGTTATCAAGATACGCAGTATTTT. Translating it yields CASSYQDTQYF.

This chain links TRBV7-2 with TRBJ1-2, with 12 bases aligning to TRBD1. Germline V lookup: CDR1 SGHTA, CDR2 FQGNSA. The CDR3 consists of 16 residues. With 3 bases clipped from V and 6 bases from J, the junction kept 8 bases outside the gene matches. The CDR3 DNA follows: TGTGCCAGCAGCTTCCCCTGGGACAGGGGGCAAGATGGCTACACCTTC. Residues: CASSFPWDRGQDGYTF.